This entry lists 30 T cell receptor beta chains sequenced from one sample in a study of CD8+ T cells in alopecia areata. Treatment denoted: oral pan-JAK inhibitor, 5-10 mg twice daily. RNA was extracted and reverse transcribed into cDNA as the sequencing template. Only in-frame clones appear in the TCRdb table, and some are missing; sequencing was by immunoSEQ multiplex PCR. This repertoire shows under 300,000 clones, 60% found once; its top ten account for about 0.9%. The sequencing here drew on CD4+ T cells sorted from blood, taken at approximately week 51, from a patient treated with tofacitinib. The receptors originated from a human donor with alopecia areata.

This chain links TRBV30 with TRBJ1-1; D is uncertain. Looked up from germline, CDR1 is GTSNPN and CDR2 is SVGIG (reference sequence). This CDR3 is built from 13 residues. The V and J ends lost 1 base and 8 bases respectively, with 14 bases between them. DNA for the CDR3: TGTGCCTGGAGTGCTCGCCCTGACATAGAAGCTTTCTTT. This encodes CAWSARPDIEAFF.

This clone showed up just a few times. V and J are TRBV2 and TRBJ1-6, with 7 bases that match TRBD1. Germline V gene data show CDR1 as SNHLY and CDR2 as FYNNEI. The CDR3 is 13 residues long. With V trimmed by 8 bases and J by 10 bases, 8 bases remained unmatched. This CDR3 is CASCRDRGSPLHF. Written as DNA, the CDR3 is TGTGCCAGCTGCCGGGACAGAGGCTCACCCCTCCACTTT.

The chain carries TRBV30 and TRBJ1-6, with D possibly matching TRBD1 (5 bases). The V end lost 8 bases, the J end lost 6 bases, and 11 bases lay between the germline ends. The V gene's germline CDR1 is GTSNPN and CDR2 SVGIG (reference sequence). The CDR3 is 12 amino acids. CDR3 amino acids: CAHRGSNSPLHF. In nucleotides, the CDR3 is TGTGCCCATCGGGGCAGTAATTCACCCCTCCACTTT. Full variable domain (missing parts from reference TRBV30 and TRBJ1-6): SQTIHQWPATLVQPVGSPLSLECTVEGTSNPNLYWYRQAAGRGLQLLFYSVGIGQISSEVPQNLSASRPQDRQFILSSKKLLLSDSGFYLCAHRGSNSPLHFGNGTRLTVT.

The chain employs TRBV2 and TRBJ2-5; D possibly matches TRBD1 or TRBD2 (5 bases each). In germline, CDR1 is SNHLY, CDR2 FYNNEI. The CDR3 runs 14 residues. The V gene lost 5 bases and the J gene lost 5 bases, with 15 bases spanning the gap. This CDR3 is CASSRDRGGETQYF. CDR3 sequence (DNA): TGTGCCAGCAGTAGGGACCGCGGTGGGGAGACCCAGTACTTC.

The genes are TRBV2 and TRBJ2-4; D possibly corresponds to TRBD2 (6 bases). There are 15 residues in the CDR3. Between the trimmed V and J ends, which lost 7 bases and 0 bases, there was a span of 13 bases. CDR1 is SNHLY and CDR2 is FYNNEI in the germline V gene. The CDR3 here is CASKAEGLAKNIQYF. The CDR3 DNA follows: TGTGCCAGCAAGGCGGAGGGGCTAGCCAAAAACATTCAGTACTTC.

DNA of the CDR3: TGTGCCAGCAGTTACGCGGGGGCCGGAGACACTGAAGCTTTCTTT. The encoded protein is CASSYAGAGDTEAFF. The chain joins TRBV6-5 to TRBJ1-1; maybe TRBD1 (6 bases). Trimming took off 2 bases at V and 3 bases at J, with 13 bases between the two ends. CDR1 is MNHEY, CDR2 SVGAGI, per germline. The CDR3 sequence is 15 residues long.

This rearrangement joins TRBV30 to TRBJ1-5; possible D gene TRBD1, 5 bases. Trimming left V 2 bases short and J 4 bases short, with 15 bases between. Germline CDR1 reads GTSNPN; CDR2 reads SVGIG (reference sequence). The CDR3 runs 15 residues. The DNA of the CDR3 is TGTGCCTGGAGTCCCGACAGTACTAGGAATCAGCCCCAGCATTTT. This gives the protein CAWSPDSTRNQPQHF.

Only one count was recorded for this clone. The chain carries TRBV27 and TRBJ1-6; D remains unclear. The CDR3 loop spans 15 amino acids. V lost 9 bases, J lost 7 bases, and 19 bases lay in between. Per germline, CDR1 MNHEY and CDR2 SMNVEV (reference sequence). This chain's CDR3 is CASSAYGVVNSPLHF. The CDR3 region has the DNA TGTGCCAGTTCGGCTTACGGGGTGGTCAATTCACCCCTCCACTTT.

The gene calls are TRBV30 and TRBJ2-3, with unresolved D. The CDR3 has 15 residues. Deletions cut 1 base from V and 1 base from J, with 12 bases between. Per germline, CDR1 GTSNPN and CDR2 SVGIG (reference sequence). In nucleotides, the CDR3 is TGTGCCTGGAGTGCCTTAGCCGTTGGCACAGATACGCAGTATTTT. Protein product: CAWSALAVGTDTQYF.

V is TRBV11-2 and J is TRBJ2-5; D not certain. Germline V gene lookup returns CDR1 SGHAT and CDR2 FQNNGV. This CDR3 spans 12 amino acids. The ends were cut back, 3 bases at V and 2 bases at J, with 4 bases in the middle. The CDR3 region is CASSLTQETQYF. Written as DNA, the CDR3 is TGTGCCAGCAGCTTGACTCAAGAGACCCAGTACTTC.

The chain is built from TRBV30 and TRBJ1-1; no reliable D call. Deletions cut 2 bases from V and 7 bases from J, with 11 bases between. Germline assignment: CDR1 GTSNPN and CDR2 SVGIG (reference sequence). The CDR3 sequence is 12 residues long. The DNA of the CDR3 is TGTGCCTGGAGTCTATGGAACGTTGAAGCTTTCTTT. The encoded protein is CAWSLWNVEAFF.

The J gene is TRBJ2-1, the V gene TRBV4-2, with 8 positions matching TRBD2. V shed 3 bases and J 2 bases; nucleotides not matched to a gene: 9. This CDR3 is 17 amino acids long. CDR1 is LGHNA and CDR2 is YNFKEQ in the germline V gene. CDR3 sequence: CASSQAPSGFTYNEQFF. CDR3 DNA: TGTGCCAGCAGCCAGGCGCCTAGCGGGTTTACCTACAATGAGCAGTTCTTC.

J is TRBJ1-2 and V is TRBV5-1; D not certain. The CDR3 covers 15 residues. The germline gives CDR1 SGHRS, CDR2 YFSETQ. Trimming cost V 4 bases and J 6 bases, with 19 bases left between them. The CDR3 protein is CASSVESATANGYTF. The DNA for the CDR3 is TGCGCCAGCAGCGTAGAGTCGGCCACAGCCAATGGCTACACCTTC.

V usage is TRBV2 and J usage is TRBJ1-6, with a weak D call TRBD1 (5 bases). The germline V gene has CDR1 SNHLY and CDR2 FYNNEI. Between the trimmed V and J ends, which lost 8 bases and 6 bases, there was a span of 11 bases. The CDR3 extends over 13 amino acids. The CDR3 loop reads CASRGGGNSPLHF. The CDR3 DNA follows: TGTGCCAGCCGCGGGGGGGGTAATTCACCCCTCCACTTT.

This chain uses TRBV7-8 with TRBJ2-5, with D possibly TRBD2 on 6 matching bases. Between the trimmed V and J ends, which lost 7 bases and 4 bases, there was a span of 10 bases. In germline, CDR1 is SGHVS, CDR2 FQNEAQ. This CDR3 comprises 12 residues. CDR3 DNA: TGTGCCAGCACCCCCGGGAGAGAGACCCAGTACTTC. Translation gives CASTPGRETQYF. The whole variable domain, remainder taken from reference TRBV7-8 and TRBJ2-5, is GAGVSQSPRYKVAKRGQDVALRCDPISGHVSLFWYQQALGQGPEFLTYFQNEAQLDKSGLPSDRFFAERPEGSVSTLKIQRTQQEDSAVYLCASTPGRETQYFGPGTRLLVL.

This chain uses TRBV20-1 with TRBJ1-1, with D hard to call. This CDR3 comprises 11 residues. The germline CDR1 and CDR2 sequences are DFQATT and SNEGSKA (reference sequence). V was clipped by 8 bases and J by 1 base, with 8 bases between them. This CDR3 reads CSLMENTEAFF. The CDR3 DNA reads as TGCAGTCTCATGGAGAACACTGAAGCTTTCTTT.

The J gene is TRBJ2-5, the V gene TRBV29-1; D may be TRBD1 (5 bases). From germline, CDR1 is SQVTM and CDR2 ANQGSEA. The CDR3 contains 13 residues. The germline V and J ends were trimmed by 7 bases and 1 base, with 13 bases remaining between them. The CDR3, as DNA: TGCAGCGCGGCTCAGGGAACCCAAGAGACCCAGTACTTC. Protein product: CSAAQGTQETQYF.

There are a few counts of this clone. This chain joins TRBV6-5 and TRBJ2-4; 7 nucleotides align to TRBD1. Germline V lookup: CDR1 MNHEY, CDR2 SVGAGI. The J segment lost 12 bases and the V segment lost 5 bases, leaving 4 bases of the junction unmatched. This CDR3 is 11 amino acids long. CDR3 in amino acids: CASSEWDSQYF. The CDR3 nucleotides read TGTGCCAGCAGTGAATGGGACAGTCAGTACTTC.

This sequence joins TRBV29-1 and TRBJ2-7; D unresolved. CDR1 is SQVTM and CDR2 is ANQGSEA in the germline V gene. Trimming cost V 7 bases and J 0 bases, with 10 bases left between them. This CDR3 region has 12 residues. The CDR3 is CSGQTDSYEQYF. In DNA form, the CDR3 reads TGCAGCGGCCAGACGGACTCCTACGAGCAGTACTTC.

The chain joins TRBV4-1 to TRBJ2-7; D call uncertain. Trimming took 0 bases from V and 2 from J, leaving 8 bases between them. CDR3 length: 14 residues. The germline V gene encodes CDR1 MGHRA and CDR2 YSYEKL. The CDR3 loop reads CASSQDYGAYEQYF. The CDR3 nucleotides are TGCGCCAGCAGCCAAGATTATGGGGCCTACGAGCAGTACTTC.

The CDR3 DNA follows: TGTGCCTGGAGTGTAGTGCAGGGGAAGGCTGAAGCTTTCTTT. Translating gives CAWSVVQGKAEAFF. The rearrangement joins TRBV30 to TRBJ1-1; weak D call: TRBD1 (6 bases). Trimming removed 0 bases at V and 6 bases at J, with 14 bases between. The germline V gene encodes CDR1 GTSNPN and CDR2 SVGIG (reference sequence). The CDR3 covers 14 residues.

This clone was seen only a few times. J is TRBJ1-1 and V is TRBV30; D perhaps matches TRBD1 (6 bases). The CDR3 is 16 amino acids. Germline CDR1 GTSNPN, CDR2 SVGIG (reference sequence). Deletions cut 4 bases from V and 1 base from J, with 19 bases between. The CDR3 is CAWIPSSGQRNTEAFF. CDR3 nucleotides: TGTGCCTGGATACCCAGCTCGGGACAAAGGAACACTGAAGCTTTCTTT.

The chain carries TRBV5-6 and TRBJ1-5; unclear D gene. This CDR3 contains 14 residues. V lost 0 bases and J lost 1, with 5 bases in between. Germline CDR1 and CDR2: SGHDT and YYEEEE. CDR3 loop: CASSLAVSNQPQHF. In DNA, the CDR3 is TGTGCCAGCAGCTTGGCTGTGAGCAATCAGCCCCAGCATTTT.

The table lists this clone with a few counts. The CDR3 region has the DNA TGTGCCAGCAGCCATGAAGCGGGGGGGTACCAAGAGACCCAGTACTTC. Translated, it gives CASSHEAGGYQETQYF. V is TRBV4-2 and J is TRBJ2-5, with 10 bases matching TRBD2. The CDR3 is 16 residues long. V lost 3 bases, J lost 0 bases, and 4 bases stayed unmatched. CDR1 and CDR2 from the germline V gene are LGHNA and YNFKEQ.

This chain connects TRBV4-3 to TRBJ2-5, with 7 bases matching TRBD1. There are 14 residues in the CDR3. CDR1 and CDR2 (germline): LGHNA, YSLEER. J was trimmed by 1 base and V by 3 bases; bases with no gene match: 2. CDR3 loop: CASSHRTGQETQYF. Written as DNA, the CDR3 is TGCGCCAGCAGCCACCGGACAGGCCAAGAGACCCAGTACTTC.

The J gene is TRBJ1-4, the V gene TRBV2; D not certain. The CDR3 extends over 12 amino acids. V lost 6 bases, J lost 3 bases, and 5 bases lay in between. Germline loops: CDR1 SNHLY, CDR2 FYNNEI. The CDR3: CASRVPNEKLFF. Written as DNA, the CDR3 is TGTGCCAGCAGGGTTCCTAATGAAAAACTGTTTTTT.

The chain is built from TRBV7-2 and TRBJ2-2; 7 nucleotides line up with TRBD1. V lost 4 bases to trimming and J lost 4 bases; unmatched junction nucleotides: 0. The CDR3 is 13 amino acids. The V gene's germline CDR1 is SGHTA and CDR2 FQGNSA. CDR3 residues: CASSWDSTGELFF. CDR3 in DNA: TGTGCCAGCAGCTGGGACAGCACCGGGGAGCTGTTTTTT.

This clone was counted once. The rearrangement links TRBV30 to TRBJ1-6; maybe TRBD1 (6 bases). The CDR3 runs to 13 residues. V was clipped by 8 bases and J by 8 bases, with 16 bases between them. Germline CDR1 is GTSNPN and CDR2 is SVGIG (reference sequence). The CDR3 reads CAGRHEGDSPLHF. CDR3 DNA: TGTGCCGGCCGTCATGAGGGGGATTCACCCCTCCACTTT.

The chain uses TRBV5-4 and TRBJ2-5; D unclear. The CDR3 runs to 15 residues. The germline V gene encodes CDR1 SGHNT and CDR2 YYREEE (reference sequence). Trimming pared 0 bases from V and 1 base from J, leaving 10 bases between. The CDR3, as DNA: TGTGCCAGCAGCTTGGTTCGCGGCCCCCAAGAGACCCAGTACTTC. Translation: CASSLVRGPQETQYF.

The chain joins TRBV4-1 to TRBJ1-4, with D maybe TRBD1 (6 bases). The length of the CDR3 is 17 residues. V gave up 4 bases and J gave up 6 bases, with 21 bases separating them. CDR1 and CDR2 (germline): MGHRA, YSYEKL. CDR3 bases: TGCGCCAGCAGCCCTCCTAGGGGGGACGCACGATATGAAAAACTGTTTTTT. Residues: CASSPPRGDARYEKLFF.